The 27 T cell receptor beta chains below were found in one sample sequenced in a study of neurological immune-mediated disorders. MiXCR, run by TCRdb on the 5' RACE reads, gives a single entry per CDR3 protein. This sample yields 45,000 to 55,000 distinct CDR3 sequences, of which under 13% are seen a single time; less than 25% belongs to the top ten. Specimen: PBMCs. These receptors were taken from a woman between 40 and 55 years old with HTLV-1-associated myelopathy (HAM/TSP).

This clonotype was seen repeatedly, ten times or more. The rearrangement joins TRBV5-1 to TRBJ2-7, with D possibly being TRBD2 (7 bases). The CDR3 length is 14 residues. Germline CDR1 is SGHRS and CDR2 is YFSETQ. V was shortened by 2 bases and J by 0 bases, with 9 bases between the two germline ends. CDR3 residues: CASSFAGASYEQYF. The CDR3, as DNA: TGCGCCAGCAGCTTTGCGGGGGCCTCCTACGAGCAGTACTTC. The full variable domain, rest sourced from reference TRBV5-1 and TRBJ2-7, is KAGVTQTPRYLIKTRGQQVTLSCSPISGHRSVSWYQQTPGQGLQFLFEYFSETQRNKGNFPGRFSGRQFSNSRSEMNVSTLELGDSALYLCASSFAGASYEQYFGPGTRLTVT.

The table lists this clonotype with many counts. The V gene is TRBV7-8, the J gene TRBJ2-3; no clear D gene. The CDR3 is 14 residues long. Trimming shortened V by 5 bases and J by 2 bases, and 11 bases separated the two germline ends. Germline V gives CDR1 SGHVS, CDR2 FQNEAQ. This chain's CDR3 is CASSLGPNTDTQYF. In DNA form, the CDR3 reads TGTGCCAGCAGCCTAGGCCCCAACACAGATACGCAGTATTTT.

In its sample, this clonotype was seen many times. This chain joins TRBV29-1 and TRBJ2-3; D is possibly TRBD2 (5 bases). Germline lookup yields CDR1 SQVTM and CDR2 ANQGSEA. V was pared by 7 bases and J by 0 bases, with 11 bases between. CDR3 length: 13 amino acids. The CDR3 here is CSATGISTDTQYF. The CDR3 bases are TGCAGCGCCACCGGGATTAGCACAGATACGCAGTATTTT.

In its sample, this clonotype was seen many times. The V and J genes are TRBV6-4 and TRBJ2-3; D uncertain. V was trimmed by 3 bases and J by 2 bases, leaving 6 bases between them. The CDR3 runs to 13 residues. The germline V gene has CDR1 MRHNA and CDR2 SNTAGT. The CDR3 nucleotides are TGTGCCAGCAGTGAATCGCCCACAGATACGCAGTATTTT. As protein: CASSESPTDTQYF.

At least ten counts were recorded for this clonotype. The rearrangement uses TRBV29-1 and TRBJ1-1; D is unresolved. CDR1 is SQVTM, CDR2 ANQGSEA, per germline. Trimming removed 2 bases at V and 1 base at J, with 5 bases between. The CDR3 length is 12 residues. The CDR3: CSVEKGNTEAFF. In DNA form, the CDR3 reads TGCAGCGTTGAAAAAGGGAACACTGAAGCTTTCTTT. Full variable domain (missing parts from reference TRBV29-1 and TRBJ1-1): SAVISQKPSRDICQRGTSLTIQCQVDSQVTMMFWYRQQPGQSLTLIATANQGSEATYESGFVIDKFPISRPNLTFSTLTVSNMSPEDSSIYLCSVEKGNTEAFFGQGTRLTVV.

This clonotype came up many times. The chain links TRBV9 to TRBJ1-5; D remains ambiguous. Germline CDR1 is SGDLS and CDR2 is YYNGEE. This CDR3 is 15 amino acids long. V shed 4 bases and J shed 0 bases, with 11 bases lying between them. The CDR3 protein is CASSPDGNSNQPQHF. CDR3 nucleotides: TGTGCCAGCAGCCCGGACGGCAATAGCAATCAGCCCCAGCATTTT.

There are many counts of this clonotype. The chain joins TRBV27 to TRBJ2-7; D remains ambiguous. Trimming left V 4 bases short and J 2 bases short, with 12 bases between. CDR3 length: 14 residues. Germline CDR1 is MNHEY and CDR2 is SMNVEV (reference sequence). CDR3 nucleotides: TGTGCCAGCAGTTGGAGAGACGGTCCCTACGAGCAGTACTTC. The encoded protein is CASSWRDGPYEQYF.

This clonotype appeared many times. J is TRBJ1-4 and V is TRBV10-3, with D perhaps matching TRBD1 (5 bases). Trimming cost V 6 bases and J 5 bases, with 13 bases left between them. The CDR3 has 14 amino acids. CDR1 and CDR2 from the germline V gene are ENHRY and SYGVKD. The CDR3 protein is CAISSGTLNEKLFF. The CDR3 bases are TGTGCCATCAGCTCCGGGACGTTAAATGAAAAACTGTTTTTT.

This clonotype was detected ten times or more. The V and J genes are TRBV5-5 and TRBJ2-6; maybe TRBD1 (5 bases). The CDR3 is made up of 17 amino acids. The germline gives CDR1 SGHKS, CDR2 YYEKEE (reference sequence). Deletions cut 1 base from V and 0 bases from J, with 11 bases between. The CDR3, as DNA: TGTGCCAGCAGCTTGTCAGGGCCTAACTCTGGGGCCAACGTCCTGACTTTC. The encoded protein is CASSLSGPNSGANVLTF.

This clonotype was found a few times. This chain links TRBV12-3 or TRBV12-4 with TRBJ2-1, with D possibly being TRBD1 or TRBD2 (5 bases each). The ends were cut back, 2 bases at V and 9 bases at J, with 11 bases in the middle. CDR3 size: 13 residues. The CDR3 reads CASSLLGPAEQFF. The CDR3 DNA follows: TGTGCCAGCAGTTTATTGGGACCTGCTGAGCAGTTCTTC.

The V gene is TRBV6-2 or TRBV6-3, the J gene TRBJ1-6, with D possibly being TRBD1 (6 bases). V lost 6 bases, J lost 8 bases, and 14 bases lay in between. The CDR3 is made up of 14 amino acids. CDR1 and CDR2 from the germline V gene are MNHEY and SVGEGT. CDR3 sequence reads: CASSDPRTDSPLHF. Written as DNA, the CDR3 is TGTGCCAGCAGCGACCCGCGGACAGATTCACCCCTCCACTTT.

In its sample, this clonotype was seen many times. The CDR3 is CASSYDRGFYYEQYF. The CDR3 DNA sequence: TGTGCCAGCAGTTACGACAGGGGGTTCTACTACGAGCAGTACTTC. The V call is TRBV6-2 or TRBV6-3, the J call TRBJ2-7; TRBD1 matches at 9 bases. The CDR3 extends over 15 amino acids. V lost 2 bases to trimming and J lost 3 bases; unmatched junction nucleotides: 5. CDR1 is MNHEY, CDR2 SVGEGT, per germline.

This clonotype has ten or more counts. The chain combines TRBV6-6 with TRBJ2-1; the match to TRBD2 covers 8 bases. In germline, CDR1 is MNHNY, CDR2 SVGAGI (reference sequence). V was pared by 2 bases and J by 8 bases, with 5 bases of the junction left unmatched. This CDR3 comprises 14 residues. Written as DNA, the CDR3 is TGTGCCAGCAGTTACGGACGGGGGGGCGATGAGCAGTTCTTC. Its protein product is CASSYGRGGDEQFF.

The rearrangement links TRBV20-1 to TRBJ2-3, with 12 bases identical to TRBD2. The junction had 17 bases not matched to a gene; V was cut back by 7 bases and J by 6 bases. Germline CDR1 and CDR2: DFQATT and SNEGSKA (reference sequence). There are 17 residues in the CDR3. The CDR3 loop is CSVGPPGLAGGQDTQYF. DNA for the CDR3: TGCAGTGTGGGACCTCCGGGACTAGCGGGTGGTCAGGATACGCAGTATTTT.

This clonotype was found many times. The chain recombines TRBV9 with TRBJ2-2; a weak D match, TRBD2 (7 bases). Per the germline V gene, CDR1 is SGDLS and CDR2 is YYNGEE. The V gene lost 4 bases and the J gene lost 0 bases, with 10 bases spanning the gap. This CDR3 has 15 amino acids. The CDR3 region has the DNA TGTGCCAGCAGCCGCGGGGGCGCGAACACCGGGGAGCTGTTTTTT. Its translation is CASSRGGANTGELFF. Variable domain in full (rest from reference TRBV9 and TRBJ2-2): DSGVTQTPKHLITATGQRVTLRCSPRSGDLSVYWYQQSLDQGLQFLIQYYNGEERAKGNILERFSAQQFPDLHSELNLSSLELGDSALYFCASSRGGANTGELFFGEGSRLTVL.

This clonotype appeared many times. V and J are TRBV27 and TRBJ2-7; TRBD1 aligns across 8 bases. V was pared by 2 bases and J by 5 bases, with 5 bases of the junction left unmatched. The CDR3 loop spans 14 amino acids. Looked up from germline, CDR1 is MNHEY and CDR2 is SMNVEV (reference sequence). CDR3 DNA sequence: TGTGCCAGCAGTTTAGAGGCAGGGGGCCACGAGCAGTACTTC. It specifies CASSLEAGGHEQYF.

This clonotype was recorded many times. The V call is TRBV5-1, the J call TRBJ1-1; TRBD1 aligns across 8 bases. Germline V lookup: CDR1 SGHRS, CDR2 YFSETQ. This CDR3 has 15 residues. J lost 5 bases, V lost 4 bases, and 10 bases had no gene match. CDR3 sequence reads: CASSPVGQGGTEAFF. The CDR3 DNA reads as TGCGCCAGCAGCCCGGTCGGACAGGGTGGGACTGAAGCTTTCTTT. The variable domain in full, completed from reference TRBV5-1 and TRBJ1-1, reads KAGVTQTPRYLIKTRGQQVTLSCSPISGHRSVSWYQQTPGQGLQFLFEYFSETQRNKGNFPGRFSGRQFSNSRSEMNVSTLELGDSALYLCASSPVGQGGTEAFFGQGTRLTVV.

This clonotype has a count of ten or more. The V gene is TRBV3-1, the J gene TRBJ1-2; 8 bases agree with TRBD1. Germline loops: CDR1 LGHDT, CDR2 YNNKEL (reference sequence). V gave up 1 base and J gave up 1 base; unmatched junction bases: 17. This CDR3 contains 20 residues. CDR3 in amino acids: CASSQVKFIGQGGVNYGYTF. DNA of the CDR3: TGTGCCAGCAGCCAAGTCAAATTCATCGGACAGGGCGGAGTTAACTATGGCTACACCTTC.

The sample holds many counts of this clonotype. The CDR3 protein is CASSQDRTVYEQYF. DNA of the CDR3: TGCGCCAGCAGCCAAGATCGGACGGTCTACGAGCAGTACTTC. The V and J genes are TRBV4-3 and TRBJ2-7; D unclear. The CDR3 contains 14 residues. CDR1 is LGHNA, CDR2 YSLEER, per germline. Deletions cut 0 bases from V and 3 bases from J, with 9 bases between.

This chain uses TRBV10-2 with TRBJ2-7, with D uncertain. V lost 8 bases and J 0 bases, leaving 11 bases between the germline ends. Germline values: CDR1 WSHSY, CDR2 SAAADI. The CDR3 is made up of 13 amino acids. The DNA for the CDR3 is TGCGCCAGCTCACCCGGAGCCTCCTACGAGCAGTACTTC. Its protein is CASSPGASYEQYF.

This clonotype was picked up many times. The chain employs TRBV7-8 and TRBJ2-7, with 7 bases fitting TRBD2. V lost 1 base to trimming and J lost 4 bases; unmatched junction nucleotides: 4. Germline assignment: CDR1 SGHVS and CDR2 FQNEAQ. This CDR3 contains 14 residues. The CDR3 reads CASSLGTSRYEQYF. The CDR3 DNA sequence: TGTGCCAGCAGCTTAGGGACTAGTAGGTACGAGCAGTACTTC.

The table lists this clonotype with many counts. V usage is TRBV14 and J usage is TRBJ1-1, with a possible D match to TRBD1 (5 bases). The germline V and J ends were trimmed by 2 bases and 3 bases, with 16 bases remaining between them. The CDR3 runs 16 residues. Per germline, CDR1 SGHDN and CDR2 FVKESK. CDR3 sequence: CASSQFTGRRDTEAFF. CDR3 DNA: TGTGCCAGCAGCCAATTTACAGGTCGGCGGGACACTGAAGCTTTCTTT.

This clonotype was seen repeatedly, ten times or more. This sequence joins TRBV5-1 and TRBJ2-1, with D possibly matching TRBD1 (6 bases). Germline CDR1 SGHRS, CDR2 YFSETQ. V lost 2 bases and J 2 bases, leaving 11 bases between the germline ends. The CDR3 length is 15 residues. The CDR3 coding sequence is TGCGCCAGCAGCTTTGGGACACCAGCCTACAATGAGCAGTTCTTC. It codes for CASSFGTPAYNEQFF.

This clonotype was seen at least ten times. The V gene is TRBV5-1, the J gene TRBJ1-1; D is undetermined. V lost 4 bases and J lost 4, with 20 bases in between. Per germline, CDR1 SGHRS and CDR2 YFSETQ. The CDR3 consists of 16 residues. Here the CDR3 DNA reads TGCGCCAGCAGCGCACACCCCCGGGCCCACCCCACTGAAGCTTTCTTT. This translates into CASSAHPRAHPTEAFF.

This clonotype was counted many times. The rearrangement uses TRBV4-1 and TRBJ2-3; D might be TRBD2 (7 bases). The CDR3 totals 15 residues. Germline-derived CDR1 and CDR2 are MGHRA and YSYEKL. V was clipped by 1 base and J by 6 bases, with 14 bases between them. The CDR3: CASSQGRGAGDTQYF. The CDR3 nucleotides read TGCGCCAGCAGCCAAGGTCGGGGGGCGGGTGATACGCAGTATTTT.

This clonotype was recorded at least ten times. The chain couples TRBV7-7 to TRBJ2-5; D is unclear. V was cut by 1 base and J by 4 bases, with 16 bases left in between. The CDR3 has 16 residues. Germline CDR1 SSHAT, CDR2 FNYEAQ (reference sequence). The chain's CDR3 is CASSLGAPGVGETQYF. CDR3 nucleotides: TGTGCCAGCAGCTTAGGGGCCCCGGGTGTAGGAGAGACCCAGTACTTC.

The J gene is TRBJ2-7, the V gene TRBV5-5; D is unclear. The CDR3 is 14 amino acids. The germline V and J ends were trimmed by 2 bases and 3 bases, with 12 bases remaining between them. CDR1 is SGHKS and CDR2 is YYEKEE in the germline V gene (reference sequence). The CDR3 DNA follows: TGTGCCAGCAGCTTTACTGGGTCCGGCTACGAGCAGTACTTC. Protein sequence: CASSFTGSGYEQYF.